Listed below are T cell receptor beta chains from one sample, sequenced in a study of cytomegalovirus exposure and HLA in healthy donors. The repertoire was sequenced with immunoSEQ multiplex PCR; TCRdb's copy has only in-frame clones and lacks some. The sample shows just under 95,000 clones, 77% of them seen only once. Sequenced sample: PBMCs. These receptors were taken from a man in his fifties or sixties in good health and CMV-seropositive. CDR3s leave out the opening cysteine and the closing phenylalanine or tryptophan. D genes are given only for firm matches.

v_call	j_call	d_call	cdr3_aa
TRBV19	TRBJ1-5	-	ASSIGEQTKGPQH
TRBV6-6	TRBJ1-1	-	ACVGGTSNTEAF
TRBV6-5	TRBJ2-1	TRBD2	ASNSGPGGEQF
TRBV9	TRBJ1-1	-	ASSVDAGLNTEAF
TRBV6-4	TRBJ2-1	-	ASSDILSSYNEQF
TRBV7-9	TRBJ2-6	-	ASTGVGRNLSPAGNLT
TRBV18	TRBJ2-5	TRBD1	ASSRDREEQY
TRBV2	TRBJ2-3	TRBD2	ASSDLAGRADTQY
TRBV2	TRBJ2-7	TRBD1	ASGTGSYEQY
TRBV4-3	TRBJ2-2	-	ASSPRLSVATGELF
TRBV21-1	TRBJ1-2	-	ASSKGAGHGYT
TRBV4-3	TRBJ2-7	TRBD1	ASSQDRTGVYEQY
TRBV7-2	TRBJ2-7	-	ASSSNSPYEQY
TRBV19	TRBJ1-2	TRBD1	ATLDGTASSGYGYT